This passage covers 29 T cell receptor beta chains from one sample sequenced in a study of T cell responses to AZD1222 COVID-19 vaccine. The data were produced by immunoSEQ multiplex PCR, yet TCRdb's version contains in-frame clones alone and is incomplete. This sample yields 140,000 to 150,000 clones, of which 75% to 85% are seen a single time; about 4% belongs to the top ten. This material consisted of peripheral blood, taken on day 0 of MenACWY control vaccination. Source of these receptors: an adult in good health.

The gene calls are TRBV5-1 and TRBJ2-3, with D unresolved. The V and J ends lost 3 bases and 4 bases respectively, with 9 bases between them. Germline V gene data show CDR1 as SGHRS and CDR2 as YFSETQ. The CDR3 runs to 13 residues. The CDR3 reads CASSSYEADTQYF. CDR3 bases: TGCGCCAGCAGCTCATACGAGGCAGATACGCAGTATTTT. Filled out from reference TRBV5-1 and TRBJ2-3, the complete variable domain reads KAGVTQTPRYLIKTRGQQVTLSCSPISGHRSVSWYQQTPGQGLQFLFEYFSETQRNKGNFPGRFSGRQFSNSRSEMNVSTLELGDSALYLCASSSYEADTQYFGPGTRLTVL.

The genes are TRBV5-5 and TRBJ2-5; tentatively, D is TRBD1 (5 bases). In germline, CDR1 is SGHKS, CDR2 YYEKEE (reference sequence). This CDR3 spans 15 amino acids. V gave up 4 bases and J gave up 1 base, with 14 bases separating them. The CDR3 region is CASSHTQGTQETQYF. The CDR3 nucleotides read TGTGCCAGCAGCCACACGCAGGGAACCCAAGAGACCCAGTACTTC.

This clone was detected a few times. The rearrangement joins TRBV11-2 to TRBJ2-7; TRBD2 aligns across 9 bases. With 5 bases clipped from V and 6 bases from J, the junction kept 8 bases outside the gene matches. The CDR3 extends over 14 amino acids. The germline V gene encodes CDR1 SGHAT and CDR2 FQNNGV. CDR3 residues: CASSPLAGPSEQYF. CDR3 in DNA: TGTGCCAGCAGCCCGCTAGCGGGGCCTTCCGAGCAGTACTTC.

The chain uses TRBV20-1 and TRBJ1-1, with D unresolved. Germline CDR1 DFQATT, CDR2 SNEGSKA (reference sequence). Deletions cut 7 bases from V and 4 bases from J, with 10 bases between. There are 11 residues in the CDR3. This CDR3 reads CSGWRITEAFF. The CDR3 DNA reads as TGCAGTGGATGGAGGATCACTGAAGCTTTCTTT.

The chain is built from TRBV6-5 and TRBJ1-5, with D uncertain. Germline CDR1 reads MNHEY; CDR2 reads SVGAGI. The V end lost 10 bases, the J end lost 6 bases, and 16 bases lay between the germline ends. The CDR3 length is 13 residues. CDR3 DNA sequence: TGTGCCACCCTGCATCGGAAAGGTCAGCCCCAGCATTTT. This sequence encodes CATLHRKGQPQHF.

The rearrangement links TRBV3-1 (or the pseudogene TRBV3-2) to TRBJ2-2, with D possibly called TRBD1 or TRBD2 (6 bases each). Trimming pared 4 bases from V and 5 bases from J, leaving 23 bases between. Germline V gives CDR1 LGHDT, CDR2 YNNKEL (reference sequence). The CDR3 totals 18 residues. Here the CDR3 DNA reads TGTGCCAGCAGCCCCAGGTCAGGGGCGTCCGCGGGGACCGGGGAGCTGTTTTTT. It specifies CASSPRSGASAGTGELFF.

The chain combines TRBV5-4 with TRBJ2-1; weak D call: TRBD1 (6 bases). The length of the CDR3 is 15 residues. The ends were cut back, 5 bases at V and 3 bases at J, with 15 bases in the middle. CDR1 is SGHNT, CDR2 YYREEE, per germline (reference sequence). The CDR3 protein is CASSRQESFYNEQFF. The CDR3 region has the DNA TGTGCCAGCAGTCGACAGGAATCCTTCTACAATGAGCAGTTCTTC.

The gene calls are TRBV19 and TRBJ2-1; unclear D gene. The V end lost 3 bases, the J end lost 7 bases, and 7 bases lay between the germline ends. This CDR3 is built from 12 residues. Germline V CDR1 and CDR2: LNHDA, SQIVND (reference sequence). CDR3 residues: CASSMTQNEQFF. As DNA, the CDR3 is TGTGCCAGTAGTATGACCCAGAATGAGCAGTTCTTC.

The rearrangement links TRBV11-1 to TRBJ2-2; D assignment may be TRBD1 or TRBD2 (5 bases each). Trimming cost V 3 bases and J 8 bases, with 10 bases left between them. CDR1 is SGHAT and CDR2 is FQDESV in the germline V gene (reference sequence). The CDR3 extends over 13 amino acids. The CDR3 is CASSFGGVGELFF. CDR3 DNA: TGTGCCAGCAGCTTTGGGGGTGTGGGGGAGCTGTTTTTT. The full variable domain, its missing parts supplied by reference TRBV11-1 and TRBJ2-2, is EAEVAQSPRYKITEKSQAVAFWCDPISGHATLYWYRQILGQGPELLVQFQDESVVDDSQLPKDRFSAERLKGVDSTLKIQPAELGDSAMYLCASSFGGVGELFFGEGSRLTVL.

The rearrangement links TRBV19 to TRBJ2-1; D ambiguous. The CDR3 is 11 residues long. CDR1 is LNHDA and CDR2 is SQIVND in the germline V gene (reference sequence). The V gene lost 3 bases and the J gene lost 8 bases, with 5 bases spanning the gap. The CDR3 loop is CASSIVDEQFF. Here the CDR3 DNA reads TGTGCCAGTAGTATCGTCGATGAGCAGTTCTTC.

This clone was recorded only once. The rearrangement uses TRBV7-2 and TRBJ1-5; D gene uncertain. Trimming took off 0 bases at V and 0 bases at J, with 9 bases between the two ends. The length of the CDR3 is 16 residues. Germline values: CDR1 SGHTA, CDR2 FQGNSA. This chain's CDR3 is CASSLALGYSNQPQHF. The DNA for the CDR3 is TGTGCCAGCAGCTTAGCGCTGGGGTATAGCAATCAGCCCCAGCATTTT.

V gene TRBV3-1 (or the pseudogene TRBV3-2) combines with J gene TRBJ1-2, with D uncertain. The CDR3 is made up of 13 amino acids. Germline V lookup: CDR1 LGHDT, CDR2 YNNKEL (reference sequence). Trimming left V 1 base short and J 5 bases short, with 8 bases between. CDR3 protein: CASSQGLDYGYTF. CDR3 in DNA: TGTGCCAGCAGCCAAGGGTTGGATTATGGCTACACCTTC.

This chain links TRBV5-8 with TRBJ1-2; TRBD1 aligns across 7 bases. Germline CDR1 SGHTS, CDR2 YDEGEE. The length of the CDR3 is 14 residues. V lost 4 bases and J lost 4; bases outside the gene matches: 7. In DNA, the CDR3 is TGTGCCAGCAGCCCGTGGGACAGATCCTATGGCTACACCTTC. Encoded protein: CASSPWDRSYGYTF.

The table lists this clone with many counts. The chain carries TRBV6-5 and TRBJ2-7; D ambiguous. Looked up from germline, CDR1 is MNHEY and CDR2 is SVGAGI. The CDR3 is made up of 12 amino acids. V lost 8 bases and J lost 4, with 12 bases in between. The CDR3 DNA follows: TGTGCCAGCTTCGACGGAGTTTACGAGCAGTACTTC. It translates to CASFDGVYEQYF.

This chain joins TRBV5-1 and TRBJ1-6, with D maybe TRBD1 (5 bases). Trimming pared 4 bases from V and 7 bases from J, leaving 12 bases between. From germline, CDR1 is SGHRS and CDR2 YFSETQ. CDR3 length: 14 amino acids. The chain's CDR3 is CASSLGGENSPLHF. In nucleotides, the CDR3 is TGCGCCAGCAGCCTGGGGGGGGAGAATTCACCCCTCCACTTT.

V gene TRBV5-6 combines with J gene TRBJ1-2, with a tentative D call TRBD1 (5 bases). The germline V gene encodes CDR1 SGHDT and CDR2 YYEEEE. The CDR3 is made up of 12 amino acids. Between the trimmed V and J ends, which lost 4 bases and 7 bases, there was a span of 11 bases. The CDR3 nucleotides are TGTGCCAGCAGCCCTCGACAGCTTGGCTACACCTTC. Translating gives CASSPRQLGYTF.

The V gene is TRBV7-9, the J gene TRBJ1-5; D remains ambiguous. The CDR3 contains 16 residues. Trimming took 6 bases from V and 0 from J, leaving 15 bases between them. Germline-derived CDR1 and CDR2 are SEHNR and FQNEAQ (reference sequence). This CDR3 reads CASSGGSSFSNQPQHF. CDR3 nucleotides: TGTGCCAGCAGTGGAGGGTCTTCCTTTAGCAATCAGCCCCAGCATTTT.

The rearrangement links TRBV18 to TRBJ2-3; D remains unclear. The V and J ends lost 0 bases and 0 bases respectively, with 10 bases between them. This CDR3 is built from 16 residues. Germline CDR1 is KGHSH and CDR2 is LQKENI. The CDR3 loop is CASSPPRQTSTDTQYF. In nucleotides, the CDR3 is TGTGCCAGCTCACCACCGAGGCAGACTAGCACAGATACGCAGTATTTT.

This clone was counted between two and nine times. The chain joins TRBV1 to TRBJ2-7. TRBV1 is described as a pseudogene. The CDR3 has 14 amino acids. CDR3 sequence: CTSSQGLVSYEQYF. For the CDR3, the DNA is TGCACCAGCAGCCAAGGTCTGGTTTCCTACGAGCAGTACTTC.

The sample holds a few counts of this clone. The rearrangement links TRBV11-2 to TRBJ1-2, with TRBD1 matching over 7 bases. The CDR3 has 13 amino acids. V lost 3 bases and J lost 4; bases outside the gene matches: 2. Germline V gives CDR1 SGHAT, CDR2 FQNNGV. In nucleotides, the CDR3 is TGTGCCAGCAGCTTCGCAGGGGGCTATGGCTACACCTTC. Its protein is CASSFAGGYGYTF. The full variable domain, completed using reference TRBV11-2 and TRBJ1-2, is EAGVAQSPRYKIIEKRQSVAFWCNPISGHATLYWYQQILGQGPKLLIQFQNNGVVDDSQLPKDRFSAERLKGVDSTLKIQPAKLEDSAVYLCASSFAGGYGYTFGSGTRLTVV.

The CDR3 here is CASSRGTGELSGNYGYTF. CDR3 DNA sequence: TGTGCCAGTAGTAGAGGGACAGGGGAACTCAGTGGTAACTATGGCTACACCTTC. The chain combines TRBV19 with TRBJ1-2, with TRBD1 matching 10 bases. There are 18 residues in the CDR3. The V gene end was trimmed by 4 bases and the J gene end by 1 base; junction bases not matched to a gene: 12. Per the germline V gene, CDR1 is LNHDA and CDR2 is SQIVND (reference sequence).

The V and J genes are TRBV10-2 and TRBJ2-3; 12 bases are a match to TRBD2. V shed 8 bases, J shed 1 base, and the junction held 10 bases outside the gene matches. Germline V CDR1 and CDR2: WSHSY, SAAADI. The CDR3 has 17 amino acids. In DNA, the CDR3 is TGCGCCAGCTCTGGCCTAGCGGGGGGGCCGGGCACAGATACGCAGTATTTT. This codes for CASSGLAGGPGTDTQYF.

The sample holds a few counts of this clone. This chain connects TRBV11-2 to TRBJ2-7; tentatively, D is TRBD1 or TRBD2 (5 bases each). V lost 3 bases to trimming and J lost 0 bases, with 6 bases between them. The CDR3 has 13 residues. CDR1 and CDR2 (germline): SGHAT, FQNNGV. CDR3 region: CASSLGVSYEQYF. The CDR3 bases are TGTGCCAGCAGCTTGGGGGTCTCCTACGAGCAGTACTTC.

J is TRBJ1-4 and V is TRBV12-3 or TRBV12-4, with unresolved D. This CDR3 is built from 13 residues. Trimming removed 2 bases at V and 3 bases at J, with 4 bases between. CDR3 loop: CASSLLANEKLFF. CDR3 in DNA: TGTGCCAGCAGTTTACTCGCTAATGAAAAACTGTTTTTT.

The genes are TRBV6-5 and TRBJ2-5; D could derive from TRBD1 or TRBD2 (5 bases each). Looked up from germline, CDR1 is MNHEY and CDR2 is SVGAGI. V lost 0 bases, J lost 7 bases, and 15 bases lay in between. The CDR3 covers 15 residues. This chain's CDR3 is CASSYSPGAVGTQYF. As DNA, the CDR3 is TGTGCCAGCAGTTACTCGCCCGGGGCAGTGGGGACCCAGTACTTC.

The chain has TRBV3-1 (or the pseudogene TRBV3-2) and TRBJ1-2; no firm D call. This CDR3 is 14 amino acids long. Germline loops: CDR1 LGHDT, CDR2 YNNKEL (reference sequence). Trimming took off 0 bases at V and 8 bases at J, with 13 bases between the two ends. The CDR3 DNA reads TGTGCCAGCAGCCAAGAGGTGGCCGACCGGGGCTACACCTTC. As protein: CASSQEVADRGYTF.

CDR3 nucleotide sequence: TGTGCCAGCAGTGAGCAGACAGAGTATGGCTACACCTTC. Its protein product is CASSEQTEYGYTF. V usage is TRBV6-1 and J usage is TRBJ1-2; maybe TRBD1 (5 bases). CDR1 and CDR2 from the germline V gene are MNHNS and SASEGT. The V end was cut by 3 bases, the J end by 5 bases, with 10 bases between. This CDR3 has 13 amino acids.

The chain couples TRBV5-1 to TRBJ1-2; D gene uncertain. Per germline, CDR1 SGHRS and CDR2 YFSETQ. This CDR3 has 16 amino acids. V was pared by 0 bases and J by 0 bases, with 12 bases between. In DNA form, the CDR3 reads TGCGCCAGCAGCTTGGGTGGTGGCGATGCTAACTATGGCTACACCTTC. This translates into CASSLGGGDANYGYTF.

The V call is TRBV27, the J call TRBJ2-7; 8 nucleotides agree with TRBD2. The CDR3 loop spans 15 amino acids. V shed 8 bases, J shed 1 base, and the junction held 10 bases outside the gene matches. Per the germline V gene, CDR1 is MNHEY and CDR2 is SMNVEV (reference sequence). The CDR3 reads CASGPGGTLSYEQYV. For the CDR3, the DNA is TGTGCCAGCGGACCGGGGGGGACACTTTCCTACGAGCAGTACGTC.